This TCR beta chain derives from a study of T cell clonotyping in hematopoietic cell transplantation. Study at large: Recipient samples before transplant were obtained post-cytoreduction. Overall study results and limits: After transplant, recipient diversity fell while pathologically expanded clonotypes grew through day 180.

As for this clone: What it binds is not known.

Documented time point: recipient sample about 28 days before transplant, after cytoreduction. Recipient blood drawn about 28 days pretransplant and days 30, 100, 180 after. The table came from immunoSEQ multiplex PCR; TCRdb's copy has only in-frame clones and leaves some out. This table holds tens of thousands of clones, about 85% found once. CDR1 and CDR2 from the germline V gene are SGHRS and YFSETQ. V was pared by 4 bases and J by 0 bases, with 8 bases between. The CDR3 spans 14 residues. The specimen comprised peripheral blood mononuclear cells, sampled before stem cell transplant. The clonotype originates from a man aged 60 to 69 with acute myeloid leukemia. Some clones in this sample may be carry-over from other donors' samples. The gene calls are TRBV5-1 and TRBJ1-3; D not certain. The CDR3 DNA is TGCGCCAGCAGCCCGGAGAGCTCTGGAAACACCATATATTTT. Encoded protein: CASSPESSGNTIYF.